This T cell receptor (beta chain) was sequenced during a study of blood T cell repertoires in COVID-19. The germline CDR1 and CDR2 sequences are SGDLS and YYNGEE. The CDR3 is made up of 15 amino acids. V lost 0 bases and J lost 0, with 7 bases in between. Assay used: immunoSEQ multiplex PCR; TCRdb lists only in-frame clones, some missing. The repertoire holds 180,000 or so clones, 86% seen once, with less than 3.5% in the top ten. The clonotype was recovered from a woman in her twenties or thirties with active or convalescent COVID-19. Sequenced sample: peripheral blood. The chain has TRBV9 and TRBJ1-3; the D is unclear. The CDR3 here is CASSVVGDSGNTIYF. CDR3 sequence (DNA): TGTGCCAGCAGCGTAGTGGGAGACTCTGGAAACACCATATATTTT. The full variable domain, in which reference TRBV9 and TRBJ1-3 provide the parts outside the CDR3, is DSGVTQTPKHLITATGQRVTLRCSPRSGDLSVYWYQQSLDQGLQFLIQYYNGEERAKGNILERFSAQQFPDLHSELNLSSLELGDSALYFCASSVVGDSGNTIYFGEGSWLTVV.